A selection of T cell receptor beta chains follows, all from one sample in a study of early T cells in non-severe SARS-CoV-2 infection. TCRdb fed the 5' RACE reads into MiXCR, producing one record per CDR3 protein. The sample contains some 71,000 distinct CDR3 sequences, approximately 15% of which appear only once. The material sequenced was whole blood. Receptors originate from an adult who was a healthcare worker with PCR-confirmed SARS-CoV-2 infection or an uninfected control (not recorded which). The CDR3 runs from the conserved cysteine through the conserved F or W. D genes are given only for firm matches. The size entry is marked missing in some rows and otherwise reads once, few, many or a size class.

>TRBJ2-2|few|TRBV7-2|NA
TGTGCCAGCAGCCAGAAGACAGGACGCACCGGGGAGCTGTTTTTT
CASSQKTGRTGELFF
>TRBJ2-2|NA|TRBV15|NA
TGTGCCACCAGCAGAGCTAGTAGTAGCCGGGAGCTGTTTTTT
CATSRASSSRELFF
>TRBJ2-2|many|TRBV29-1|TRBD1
TGCAGCGCGACCCGGGACAGGGGGCGCGGGGAGCTGTTTTTT
CSATRDRGRGELFF
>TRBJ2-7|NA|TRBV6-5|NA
TGTGCCAGCAGTGACAGGAGTTTGACCTACGAGCAGTACTTC
CASSDRSLTYEQYF
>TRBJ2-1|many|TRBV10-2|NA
TGCGCCAGCAGTCCAACGGGGGAGCAGTTCTTC
CASSPTGEQFF
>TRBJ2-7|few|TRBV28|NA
TGTGCCAGCAATGCTTTTACAGGGCCCTACGAGCAGTACTTC
CASNAFTGPYEQYF
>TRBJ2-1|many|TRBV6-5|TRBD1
TGTGCCAGCAGGCTAACAGGGGGCGACTACAATGAGCAGTTCTTC
CASRLTGGDYNEQFF
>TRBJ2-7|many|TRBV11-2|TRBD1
TGTGCCAGCAGCTTGGGGACAGGGGCCCAATGGGAGCAGTACTTC
CASSLGTGAQWEQYF
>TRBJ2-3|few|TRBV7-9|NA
TGTGCCAGCAGCTTACGCGTAGGGGGCACAGATACGCAGTATTTT
CASSLRVGGTDTQYF
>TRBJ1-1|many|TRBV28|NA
TGTGCCAGCAGTTTCGGGCCGAACACTGAAGCTTTCTTT
CASSFGPNTEAFF
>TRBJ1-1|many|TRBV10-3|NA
TGTGCCATCAGTGAGTCGACGTCAACTTTCTTT
CAISESTSTFF
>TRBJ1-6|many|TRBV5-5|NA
TGTGCCAGCAGCTCTAAGGCGAGCTCCTATAATTCACCCCTCCACTTT
CASSSKASSYNSPLHF
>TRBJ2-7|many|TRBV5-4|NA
TGTGCCAGCAGTCGCAAAAGGGACGGAGTTTACGAGCAGTACTTC
CASSRKRDGVYEQYF
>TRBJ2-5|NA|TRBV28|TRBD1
TGTGCCGTTACAGGGGTAGAGACCCAGTACTTC
CAVTGVETQYF
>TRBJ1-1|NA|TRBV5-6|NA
TGTGCCAGCAGCCCCCCGGCAGCCGACACTGAAGCTTTCTTT
CASSPPAADTEAFF
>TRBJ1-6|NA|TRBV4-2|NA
TGTGCCAGCAACCCGATCGGAGGCTCACCCCTCCACTTT
CASNPIGGSPLHF
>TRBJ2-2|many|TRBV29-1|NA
TGCAGCGGTTCCGGGATAAACACCGGGGAGCTGTTTTTT
CSGSGINTGELFF
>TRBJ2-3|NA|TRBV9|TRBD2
TGTGCCAGCAGCGTAGGTAGCGGGGCGGGGACAGATACGCAGTATTTT
CASSVGSGAGTDTQYF
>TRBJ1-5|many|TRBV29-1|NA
TGCAGCGTTGGAGGCTCCAATCAGCCCCAGCATTTT
CSVGGSNQPQHF
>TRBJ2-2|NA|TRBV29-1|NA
TGCAGCGTTTCGGGCCCTGGAGGGGAGATGTTTTTT
CSVSGPGGEMFF
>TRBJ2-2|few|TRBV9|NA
TGTGCCAGCAGCCCTTGGGCGCGGCCGAACACCGGGGAGCTGTTTTTT
CASSPWARPNTGELFF
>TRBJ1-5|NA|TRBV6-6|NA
TGTGCCAGCAGTTACCGGGGTAGCAATCAGCCCCAGCATTTT
CASSYRGSNQPQHF
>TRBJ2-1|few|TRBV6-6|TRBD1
TGTGCCAGCAGCCGTGACAGGGGGTTCTACAATGAGCAGTTCTTC
CASSRDRGFYNEQFF
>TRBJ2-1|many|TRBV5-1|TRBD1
TGCGCCAGCAGCCGAGACAGGGCAACGTACAATGAGCAGTTCTTC
CASSRDRATYNEQFF
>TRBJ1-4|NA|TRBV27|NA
TGTGCCAGCAGCCAGACACGTGAAAAACTGTTTTTT
CASSQTREKLFF
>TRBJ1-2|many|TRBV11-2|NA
TGTGCCAGCAGCTTCCTCATTGGTTATGGCTACACCTTC
CASSFLIGYGYTF
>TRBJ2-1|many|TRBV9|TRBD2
TGTGCCAGCAGCTTTAGCGGGGGGGCCTCCTACAATGAGCAGTTCTTC
CASSFSGGASYNEQFF
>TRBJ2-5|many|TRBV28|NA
TGTGCCAGCAGTCCTTTGGACTTACAAGAGACCCAGTACTTC
CASSPLDLQETQYF
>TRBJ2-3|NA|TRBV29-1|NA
TGCAGCGTTGAACTGGGGCCAGGAGGCACAGATACGCAGTATTTT
CSVELGPGGTDTQYF
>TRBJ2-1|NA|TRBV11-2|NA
TGTGCCAGCAGCTTATTGGCTCAGGGTTTAGGTGAGCAGTTCTTC
CASSLLAQGLGEQFF
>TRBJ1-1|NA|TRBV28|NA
TGTGCCAGCAGGCTCCCCGGAGGGGAGAACACTGAAGCTTTCTTT
CASRLPGGENTEAFF
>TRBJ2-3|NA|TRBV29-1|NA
TGCAGCGCCGGATGGGGGGCAGATACGCAGTATTTT
CSAGWGADTQYF
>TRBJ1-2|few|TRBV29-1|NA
TGCAGCGTTGAGAAGTATGGCTACACCTTC
CSVEKYGYTF
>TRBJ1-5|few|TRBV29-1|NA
TGCAGCGACCCCTCAGGGCATAGCAATCAGCCCCAGCATTTT
CSDPSGHSNQPQHF
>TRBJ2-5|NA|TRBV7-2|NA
TGTGCCAGCAGCTTAGGCGGTAGCTTGCAGACCCAGTACTTC
CASSLGGSLQTQYF
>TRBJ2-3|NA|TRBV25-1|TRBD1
TGTGCCAGCAGGACGGGGACAGGGCAGTATTTT
CASRTGTGQYF
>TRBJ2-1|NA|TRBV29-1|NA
TGCAGCGTGGACTCCTCCTACAATGAGCAGTTCTTC
CSVDSSYNEQFF
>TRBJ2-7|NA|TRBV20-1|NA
TGCAGTGCTAGGCCCGCGGCCGGAGGTAAAGAGCAGTACTTC
CSARPAAGGKEQYF
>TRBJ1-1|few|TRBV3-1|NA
TGTGCCAGCAGCCAGGGGATCGTGAACACTGAAGCTTTCTTT
CASSQGIVNTEAFF
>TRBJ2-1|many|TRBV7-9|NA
TGTGCCAGCAGCCCCTTGGCCCATGAGCAGTTCTTC
CASSPLAHEQFF
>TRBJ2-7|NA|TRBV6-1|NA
TGTGCCAGCAGTGTGTGGCGGGAATCCTCCTACGAGCAGTACTTC
CASSVWRESSYEQYF
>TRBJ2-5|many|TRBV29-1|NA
TGCAGCGTTGAAGAGGGACGAGGAGAGACCCAGTACTTC
CSVEEGRGETQYF
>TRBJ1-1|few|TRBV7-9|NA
TGTGCCAGCAGCGCCGGGCCTGAAGCTTTCTTT
CASSAGPEAFF
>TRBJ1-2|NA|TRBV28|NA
TGTGCCAGCAGTAACCGGGACCTAATCTATGGCTACACCTTC
CASSNRDLIYGYTF
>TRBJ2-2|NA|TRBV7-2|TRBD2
TGTGCCAGCAGCTTAGTTGGGACTAGCTACACCGGGGAGCTGTTTTTT
CASSLVGTSYTGELFF
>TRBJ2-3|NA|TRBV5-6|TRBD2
TGTGCCAGCAGCCCCTCGACTAGCGGGGGGGCCGCAACGCAGTATTTT
CASSPSTSGGAATQYF
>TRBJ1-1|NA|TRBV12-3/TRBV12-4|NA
TGTGCCAGCACCCGACAGTTGAACACTGAAGCTTTCTTT
CASTRQLNTEAFF
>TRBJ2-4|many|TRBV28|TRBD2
TGTGCCAGCAGTTACCCCTTTGGGCTAGCGGGCAACGCAGGGAACATTCAGTACTTC
CASSYPFGLAGNAGNIQYF
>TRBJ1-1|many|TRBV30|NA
TGTGCCCATACCGACGGCTTCAACACTGAAGCTTTCTTT
CAHTDGFNTEAFF
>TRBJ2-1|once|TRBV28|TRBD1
TGTGCCAGCAGTTCGCCCGGGACAGGGGATACTTGGGAGCAGTTCTTC
CASSSPGTGDTWEQFF
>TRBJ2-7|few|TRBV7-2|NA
TGTGCCAGCAGCTTAGACAGTAACTACGAGCAGTACTTC
CASSLDSNYEQYF